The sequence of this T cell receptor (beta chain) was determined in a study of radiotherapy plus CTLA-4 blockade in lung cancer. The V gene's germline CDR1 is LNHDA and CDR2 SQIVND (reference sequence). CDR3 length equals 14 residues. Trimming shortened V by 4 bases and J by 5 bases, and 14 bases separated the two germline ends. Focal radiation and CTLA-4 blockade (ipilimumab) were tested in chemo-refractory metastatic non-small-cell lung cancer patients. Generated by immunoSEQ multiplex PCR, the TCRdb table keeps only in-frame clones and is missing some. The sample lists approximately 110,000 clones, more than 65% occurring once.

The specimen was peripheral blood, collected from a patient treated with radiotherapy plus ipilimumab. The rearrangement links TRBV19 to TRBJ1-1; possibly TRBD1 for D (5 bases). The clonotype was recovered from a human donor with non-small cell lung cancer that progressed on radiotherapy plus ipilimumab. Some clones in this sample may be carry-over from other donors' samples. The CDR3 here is CASSNWGSGTEAFF. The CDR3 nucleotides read TGTGCCAGTAGTAATTGGGGGAGTGGGACTGAAGCTTTCTTT.